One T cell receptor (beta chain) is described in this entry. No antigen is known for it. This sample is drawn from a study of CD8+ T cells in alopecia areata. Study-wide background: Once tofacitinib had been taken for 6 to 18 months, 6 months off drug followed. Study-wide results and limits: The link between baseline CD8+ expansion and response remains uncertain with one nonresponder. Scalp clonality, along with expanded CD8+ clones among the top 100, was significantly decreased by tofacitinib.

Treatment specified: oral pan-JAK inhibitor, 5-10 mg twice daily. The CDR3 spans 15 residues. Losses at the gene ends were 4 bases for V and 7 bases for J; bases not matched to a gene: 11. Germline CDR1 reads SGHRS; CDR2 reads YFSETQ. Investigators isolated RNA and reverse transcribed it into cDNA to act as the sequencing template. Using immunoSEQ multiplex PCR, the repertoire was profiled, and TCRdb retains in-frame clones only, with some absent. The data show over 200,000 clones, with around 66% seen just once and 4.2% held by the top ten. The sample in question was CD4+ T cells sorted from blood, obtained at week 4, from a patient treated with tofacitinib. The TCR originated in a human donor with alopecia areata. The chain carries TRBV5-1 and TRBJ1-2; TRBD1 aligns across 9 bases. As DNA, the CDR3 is TGCGCCAGCAGCAGAGACACAGGGGGCGCCTCTGGCTACACCTTC. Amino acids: CASSRDTGGASGYTF.